The T cell receptor (beta chain) under discussion was sequenced for a study of T cell responses to AZD1222 COVID-19 vaccine. V shed 4 bases and J 1 base; nucleotides not matched to a gene: 5. Looked up from germline, CDR1 is LNHDA and CDR2 is SQIVND (reference sequence). CDR3 length: 15 residues. TCRdb's copy holds only in-frame clones and misses some; the assay was immunoSEQ multiplex PCR. The repertoire holds approximately 150,000 clones, with about 89% as singletons. The sample in question was peripheral blood, obtained on day 0 of AZD1222 vaccination. This chain joins TRBV19 and TRBJ1-1; TRBD1 aligns across 8 bases. The TCR sequence derives from an adult in good health. The CDR3 DNA sequence: TGTGCCAGTAGTAAAAAGACAGGGGCGAACACTGAAGCTTTCTTT. Its protein is CASSKKTGANTEAFF. Full variable domain (remainder filled in from reference TRBV19 and TRBJ1-1): DGGITQSPKYLFRKEGQNVTLSCEQNLNHDAMYWYRQDPGQGLRLIYYSQIVNDFQKGDIAEGYSVSREKKESFPLTVTSAQKNPTAFYLCASSKKTGANTEAFFGQGTRLTVV.